A selection of T cell receptor beta chains follows, all from one sample in a study of shared clonotypes between healthy human individuals. Sequenced by immunoSEQ multiplex PCR; TCRdb stores in-frame clones only, minus some. Of more than 2 million clones in the sample, 85% to 95% were seen once. Sequencing was performed on naive CD8+ T cells sorted from blood. The receptors here all came from a man aged 18 to 30 in good health. Both conserved end residues are part of each CDR3. Each record gives: V gene, J gene, clone size, D gene, CDR3 protein, CDR3 DNA. D genes are given only for firm matches. Expanded clones get a size class; other rows say once, few or many, or leave the size out.

TRBV9	TRBJ1-2	.	.	CASSVGPIDYGYTF	TGTGCCAGCAGCGTAGGGCCAATTGACTATGGCTACACCTTC
TRBV4-2	TRBJ1-1	.	TRBD1	CASSQDRVWAEAFF	TGTGCCAGCAGCCAGGACAGGGTATGGGCTGAAGCTTTCTTT
TRBV7-8	TRBJ1-5	.	.	CASSLENGSPQHF	TGTGCCAGCAGCTTAGAGAACGGGTCGCCCCAGCATTTT
TRBV4-3	TRBJ2-7	.	TRBD2	CASSQDPSGGYEQYF	TGCGCCAGCAGCCAAGACCCTAGCGGGGGCTACGAGCAGTACTTC
TRBV29-1	TRBJ2-3	.	TRBD1	CSVEGDRKGTDTQYF	TGCAGCGTCGAGGGGGACAGAAAGGGCACAGATACGCAGTATTTT
TRBV7-9	TRBJ2-2	.	.	CASSAGDPGELFF	TGTGCCAGCAGCGCTGGAGACCCCGGGGAGCTGTTTTTT
TRBV28	TRBJ2-5	.	TRBD2	CASSLPPGLADQETQYF	TGTGCCAGCAGTTTACCACCGGGACTAGCGGACCAAGAGACCCAGTACTTC
TRBV7-9	TRBJ2-5	.	.	CASSLGVFDQETQYF	TGTGCCAGCAGTCTAGGGGTCTTTGACCAAGAGACCCAGTACTTC
TRBV4-1	TRBJ2-7	.	.	CASSQSGAGGYEQYF	TGCGCCAGCAGCCAAAGCGGGGCAGGGGGGTACGAGCAGTACTTC
TRBV5-5	TRBJ1-5	.	.	CASSPYGQLINQPQHF	TGTGCCAGCAGCCCGTATGGACAGCTTATCAATCAGCCCCAGCATTTT
TRBV5-4	TRBJ1-2	.	.	CASSFGDSGYTF	TGTGCCAGCAGCTTCGGGGACTCGGGCTACACCTTC
TRBV7-9	TRBJ2-5	.	.	CASSTLHGETQYF	TGTGCCAGCAGCACCCTCCATGGGGAGACCCAGTACTTC
TRBV2	TRBJ2-1	once	TRBD2	CASSAASGRVSNEQFF	TGTGCCAGCAGTGCGGCTAGCGGGAGGGTCTCAAATGAGCAGTTCTTC
TRBV6-1	TRBJ1-3	.	.	CASSEGRISGNTIYF	TGTGCCAGCAGTGAAGGACGGATCTCTGGAAACACCATATATTTT
TRBV5-4	TRBJ2-7	.	.	CASSIGGLEQYF	TGTGCCAGCAGCATTGGGGGGCTCGAGCAGTACTTC
TRBV7-9	TRBJ2-7	.	.	CASSRGTAIEQYF	TGTGCCAGCAGCCGGGGGACAGCCATTGAGCAGTACTTC
TRBV12-5	TRBJ2-7	.	TRBD1	CASGLVETRDRRSYEQYF	TGTGCTAGTGGTTTGGTCGAAACTCGGGACAGGCGCTCCTACGAGCAGTACTTC
TRBV30	TRBJ2-7	few	.	CAWSNRAARSYEQYF	TGTGCCTGGAGTAACAGGGCGGCTAGGTCCTACGAGCAGTACTTC
TRBV29-1	TRBJ2-7	.	.	CSVVGKPGTLGGEQYF	TGCAGCGTTGTGGGGAAGCCCGGGACCCTCGGGGGCGAGCAGTACTTC
TRBV13	TRBJ1-1	.	TRBD1	CASSLRDRENTEAFF	TGTGCCAGCAGCTTGCGGGACAGGGAGAACACTGAAGCTTTCTTT
TRBV11-2	TRBJ2-5	.	.	CASSSGRLLALGGQYF	TGTGCCAGCAGCTCTGGACGGCTCCTCGCACTGGGGGGCCAGTACTTC
TRBV10-3	TRBJ2-5	.	TRBD2	CAISEGSSGETQYF	TGTGCCATCAGTGAAGGTTCTAGCGGAGAGACCCAGTACTTC
TRBV2	TRBJ2-1	.	.	CAALWARENEQFF	TGTGCCGCGCTATGGGCACGTGAGAATGAGCAGTTCTTC
TRBV6-1	TRBJ2-2	.	.	CASSEEWSYGTGELFF	TGTGCCAGCAGTGAAGAATGGAGTTATGGAACCGGGGAGCTGTTTTTT
TRBV11-2	TRBJ2-5	.	.	CASSLYKETQYF	TGTGCCAGCAGCTTATATAAAGAGACCCAGTACTTC
TRBV19	TRBJ2-1	.	TRBD1	CASTGQGVDEQFF	TGTGCCAGTACCGGACAGGGGGTGGATGAGCAGTTCTTC
TRBV7-9	TRBJ2-2	.	.	CASSFGPGAGTGELFF	.
TRBV2	TRBJ2-3	.	.	CASSDRQEITDTQYF	TGTGCCAGCAGTGACAGGCAGGAGATCACAGATACGCAGTATTTT
TRBV27	TRBJ2-2	.	.	CASSLKGRSGELFF	TGTGCCAGCAGTTTAAAGGGCCGGAGCGGGGAGCTGTTTTTT
TRBV6-6	TRBJ2-3	.	TRBD2	CASSYLAGGDTDTQYF	TGTGCCAGCAGTTACTTGGCGGGAGGAGACACAGATACGCAGTATTTT
TRBV7-9	TRBJ2-7	.	.	CASSWSLSSYEQYF	TGTGCCAGCAGCTGGTCTCTCAGCTCCTACGAGCAGTACTTC
TRBV7-7	TRBJ2-5	.	.	CASSLDSQETQYF	TGTGCTAGCAGCCTGGACAGTCAAGAGACCCAGTACTTC
TRBV6-5	TRBJ1-2	few	TRBD1	CASGTAEGYTF	TGTGCCAGCGGGACAGCGGAAGGCTACACCTTC
TRBV27	TRBJ2-7	.	.	CASSLGGTNSYEQYF	TGTGCCAGCAGTTTAGGAGGGACGAACTCCTACGAGCAGTACTTC
TRBV27	TRBJ2-7	.	TRBD2	CASSSRTGTRGYEQYF	TGTGCCAGCAGTTCCCGCACCGGGACTAGAGGCTACGAGCAGTACTTC
TRBV7-9	TRBJ1-2	.	.	CASSLEGYDGYTF	TGTGCCAGCAGCTTAGAGGGGTATGATGGCTACACCTTC
TRBV6-1	TRBJ1-5	few	.	CASSEVGAFSNQPQHF	TGTGCCAGCAGTGAAGTCGGGGCTTTTAGCAATCAGCCCCAGCATTTT
TRBV10-2	TRBJ2-7	.	TRBD2	CASAPSGRTYEQYF	TGCGCCAGCGCGCCGAGCGGGAGGACCTACGAGCAGTACTTC
TRBV7-9	TRBJ2-7	.	TRBD1	CASSTSSGQLLYEQYF	TGTGCCAGCAGCACGTCGTCGGGACAGTTACTCTACGAGCAGTACTTC
TRBV27	TRBJ2-1	.	.	CASKSRQYDNEQFF	TGTGCCAGCAAAAGTCGTCAGTACGACAATGAGCAGTTCTTC
TRBV10-1	TRBJ1-5	.	.	CASTKAQHF	TGCGCCAGCACTAAGGCCCAGCATTTT
TRBV5-6	TRBJ2-1	.	TRBD1	CASSAWTGGEQFF	TGTGCCAGCAGCGCTTGGACAGGCGGTGAGCAGTTCTTC
TRBV6-1	TRBJ2-1	.	.	CASSEWAGVNEQFF	TGTGCCAGCAGTGAATGGGCAGGGGTCAATGAGCAGTTCTTC
TRBV11-2	TRBJ2-7	.	.	CASSELGTAAYEQYF	TGTGCCAGCAGCGAGTTGGGGACCGCAGCGTACGAGCAGTACTTC
TRBV7-9	TRBJ2-1	.	.	CASSPTATSYNEQFF	TGTGCCAGCAGCCCGACTGCCACCTCCTACAATGAGCAGTTCTTC
TRBV9	TRBJ2-3	.	TRBD2	CASSGTSGSFDTQYF	TGTGCCAGCAGCGGCACTAGCGGGAGTTTTGATACGCAGTATTTT
TRBV5-5	TRBJ2-2	.	.	CASSLAPGGLITGELFF	TGTGCCAGCAGCTTGGCCCCCGGGGGACTGATCACCGGGGAGCTGTTTTTT
TRBV4-1	TRBJ2-1	few	.	CASSQVTNYNEQFF	TGCGCCAGCAGCCAAGTGACAAACTACAATGAGCAGTTCTTC
TRBV4-1	TRBJ1-5	.	.	CASSQDFTGRQPQHF	TGCGCCAGCAGCCAAGATTTTACAGGGAGGCAGCCCCAGCATTTT
TRBV7-9	TRBJ2-7	.	TRBD1	CASTMSRDRGTYEQYF	TGTGCCAGCACCATGTCGAGGGACAGGGGGACCTACGAGCAGTACTTC
TRBV30	TRBJ2-7	few	.	CAWSVGDEQYF	TGTGCCTGGAGTGTGGGGGACGAGCAGTACTTC
TRBV4-1	TRBJ2-7	.	.	CASSHRDSYEQYF	TGCGCCAGCAGCCATCGCGACTCCTACGAGCAGTACTTC
TRBV2	TRBJ2-7	.	.	CASWRTGSYEQYF	TGTGCCAGCTGGAGGACGGGTTCCTACGAGCAGTACTTC